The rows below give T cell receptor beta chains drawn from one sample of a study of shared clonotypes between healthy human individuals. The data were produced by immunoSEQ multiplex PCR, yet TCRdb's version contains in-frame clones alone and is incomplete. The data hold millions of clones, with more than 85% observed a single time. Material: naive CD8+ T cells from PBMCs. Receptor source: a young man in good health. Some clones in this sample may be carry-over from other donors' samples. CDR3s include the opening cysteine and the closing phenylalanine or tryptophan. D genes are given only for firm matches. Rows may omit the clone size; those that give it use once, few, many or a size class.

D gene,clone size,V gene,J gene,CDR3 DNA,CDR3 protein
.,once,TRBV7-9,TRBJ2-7,TGTGCCAGCAGCGGCAGTGTCGAGCAGTACTTC,CASSGSVEQYF
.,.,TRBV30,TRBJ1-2,TGTGCCTGGATTAGGTCCCATAACTATGGCTACACCTTC,CAWIRSHNYGYTF
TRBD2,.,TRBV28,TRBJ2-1,TGTGCCAGCAGTTTAGGGCTAGCGGATTACAATGAGCAGTTCTTC,CASSLGLADYNEQFF
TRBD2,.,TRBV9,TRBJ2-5,TGTGCCAGCAGCGTAGATGTTAGCGGGGGCGAGACCCAGTACTTC,CASSVDVSGGETQYF
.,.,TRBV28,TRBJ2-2,TGTGCCAGCAGTCCGGACTGGACAGTGGTGACCACCGGGGAGCTGTTTTTT,CASSPDWTVVTTGELFF
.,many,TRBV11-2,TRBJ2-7,TGTGCCAGCAGCTTAGCATCGGACTCTGCGTACTTC,CASSLASDSAYF
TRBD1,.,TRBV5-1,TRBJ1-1,TGCGCCAGCAGCACTTCGGACAGGGTACACACTGAAGCTTTCTTT,CASSTSDRVHTEAFF
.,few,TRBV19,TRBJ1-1,TGTGCCAGTTGGCTGAACACTGAAGCTTTCTTT,CASWLNTEAFF
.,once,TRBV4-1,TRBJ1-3,TGCGCCAGCAGCCAAGATTTGCGGTACTCTGGAAACACCATATATTTT,CASSQDLRYSGNTIYF
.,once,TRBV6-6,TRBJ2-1,TGTGCCAGCAGTTACCTTCTGACTAGCAATGAGCAGTTCTTC,CASSYLLTSNEQFF
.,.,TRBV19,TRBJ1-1,TGTGCCAGTAGCAGTGGGACTGAAGCTTTCTTT,CASSSGTEAFF
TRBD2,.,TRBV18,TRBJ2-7,TGTGCCAGCTCACTACGGACTAGCGGGAGCCTTTATGGGGACGAGCAGTACTTC,CASSLRTSGSLYGDEQYF
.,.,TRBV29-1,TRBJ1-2,TGCAGCGTTGAAGACCGGGCCCCTAACTATGGCTACACCTTC,CSVEDRAPNYGYTF
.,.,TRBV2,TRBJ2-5,TGTGCCAGCAGTGGACATGCTCTGGACATCCAAGAGACCCAGTACTTC,CASSGHALDIQETQYF
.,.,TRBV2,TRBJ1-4,TGTGCCGGAGCCAGGGTCGGTGTGCATGAAAAACTGTTTTTT,CAGARVGVHEKLFF
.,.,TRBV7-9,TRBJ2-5,TGTGCCAGCAGCTTATCCGCAGGCCGGTCGTGGGAGACCCAGTACTTC,CASSLSAGRSWETQYF